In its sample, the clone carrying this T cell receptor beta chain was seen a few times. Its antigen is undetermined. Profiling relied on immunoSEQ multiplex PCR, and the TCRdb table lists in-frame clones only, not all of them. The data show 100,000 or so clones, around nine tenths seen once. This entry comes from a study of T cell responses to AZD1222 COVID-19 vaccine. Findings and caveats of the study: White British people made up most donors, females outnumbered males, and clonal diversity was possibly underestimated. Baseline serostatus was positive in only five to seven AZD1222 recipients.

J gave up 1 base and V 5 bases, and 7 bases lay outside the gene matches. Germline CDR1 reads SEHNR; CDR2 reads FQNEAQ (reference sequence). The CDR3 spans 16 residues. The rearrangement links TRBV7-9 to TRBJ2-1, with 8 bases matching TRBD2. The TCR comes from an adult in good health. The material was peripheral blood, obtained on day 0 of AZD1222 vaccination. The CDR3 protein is CASSPRAGVSYNEQFF. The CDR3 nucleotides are TGTGCCAGCAGCCCTCGAGCGGGAGTGTCCTACAATGAGCAGTTCTTC.